This T cell receptor beta chain was captured by sequencing in a study of cytomegalovirus exposure and HLA in healthy donors. The PCR used 60 Vbeta and 13 Jbeta primers. Sequenced by immunoSEQ multiplex PCR; TCRdb stores in-frame clones only, minus some. Altogether 150,000 to 200,000 clones are present, approximately 82% being singletons, with the ten largest covering around 9%. J gave up 2 bases and V 4 bases, and 2 bases lay outside the gene matches. This CDR3 region has 13 residues. The germline V gene encodes CDR1 SGHDN and CDR2 FVKESK. J is TRBJ2-7 and V is TRBV14; 7 nucleotides match TRBD1. Sequenced material: PBMCs. This receptor was identified in a male donor in good health and CMV-seropositive. The CDR3 loop is CASSPGTAYEQYF. For the CDR3, the DNA is TGTGCCAGCAGCCCCGGGACAGCCTACGAGCAGTACTTC.